The T cell receptor (beta chain) under discussion was sequenced for a study of shared clonotypes between healthy human individuals (TCRdb year 2020). About the full investigation: A couple of women and a few men aged 18 to 49 years were included in the cohort. For each donor, CD4 naive and CD4 memory were each given three plates, CD8 naive was given two plates, and CD8 memory was given one plate. To estimate repertoire size and how much clonotypes are shared between individuals, the study performed deep sequencing of blood TCR repertoires from a handful of healthy adults. Different laboratories and diverse techniques were used to prepare libraries and sequence TCR repertoires, to increase sequencing depth and limit assay-specific biases. Leukapheresis yielded between about 0.8 and 9.5 billion PBMCs per donor.

The donors were healthy, HIV-negative adults with no recently reported acute infections or vaccinations. Every donor was a Caucasian adult living in Nashville, Tennessee, USA. CD4+ T cells were enriched by magnetic negative selection; naive cells were then positively selected on CD45RA, and the negative fraction formed the memory subset. After blood collection by leukapheresis, PBMCs were isolated using Ficoll-Histopaque density gradient centrifugation and then cryopreserved in the vapor phase of liquid nitrogen. Purity and quantity of every magnetically sorted T cell population were checked by analytical flow cytometry. Each sorted fraction had its genomic DNA isolated and then quantified by UV absorbance on a Nanodrop 2000c. V has 7 bases trimmed and J has 3 bases trimmed; junction bases matching no gene number 6. CDR1 and CDR2 were assigned from the germline V gene (reference sequence) as LNHDA and SQIVND. Inclusive of the bounding cysteine and phenylalanine, the CDR3 is 14 residues long. CDR3 DNA is the only sequence kept; it has 42 bases, read in frame from the first base.

A single count supports this clone. Its antigen remains unidentified. No base quality information exists; no much larger clone differs at one position. Broad study findings and their caveats: Pairwise subsampling indicated that sequencing depth was expected to affect the degree of clonotype sharing among donors. Compared with non-shared clonotypes, clonotypes shared by all four sorted-subset donors had higher generation probabilities. Rarefaction of sorted-subset datasets indicated incomplete sequencing despite the large sequencing depth. When a few donors were compared, the shared fraction of clonotypes was 5% to 6.5% for naive CD4, about 4% for naive CD8, roughly 2.5% for memory CD4, and around 0.4% for memory CD8. Because the study included only a small number of donors, the genetic and exposure-history diversity represented was limited. Sampling was limited to blood, and TCR repertoires in tissue likely differ from TCR repertoires in blood. Larger estimated clonotype richness was generally found for naive subsets than for memory subsets.

TCR CDR3 regions were amplified from genomic DNA by multiplex PCR using the deep immunoSEQ assay. For each cell subset, the extracted genomic DNA was distributed evenly across all wells of several immunoSEQ 96-well plates, and each plate served as one replicate. For sorted subsets, around 200 ng genomic DNA, equal to 25,000 to 35,000 T cell genomes, was loaded into each replicate PCR. Purified libraries were quantified with a Qubit 3.0 fluorometer, sized on a Bioanalyzer 2100, and re-quantified with the KAPA Library Quantification kit. Every immunoSEQ 96-well plate was sequenced on a separate single-read 150-cycle Illumina NextSeq 550 flow cell. The authors' pipeline ran thus. Because the immunoSEQ output included only junctional sequences and no quality scores, the filtering could not be the same as the filtering used for full-length reads. To assign V/J genes and CDR3, sequences were annotated against IMGT germline references using PyIR, a Python wrapper for IgBLAST v1.9. Reads were filtered out if the reads had weak V/J assignments (E-value above 1e-6), no CDR3, stop codons, out-of-frame junctions, or ambiguous translated residues. A V3J clonotype was defined by an identical inferred V gene, J gene, and CDR3 amino acid sequence. Percentage overlap between repertoires was computed as shared unique clonotypes divided by the size of the smaller repertoire. RTK rarefaction, the Chao1 estimator, and Recon v2.1 estimates of unobserved clonotypes were used to assess repertoire richness. Generation probabilities for all TCRbeta clonotypes obtained by the gDNA method from a few donors were computed using OLGA. As stored in TCRdb, this immuneACCESS dataset retains in-frame rearrangements with V and J assigned. A fraction of the clones does not appear; measured against another copy, unresolved V genes explain less than half of the discrepancy, and the remainder lacks a known reason. The V and J calls and the clone size are those of that table, but D and trimming were determined from the DNA. This sample comprises under 1,900,000 clones, less than 99% of them detected only once. Of the sample, around 0.33% falls within the top ten clones.

The clonotype was recovered from a man aged 25 to 40 in good health. Sample: naive CD4+ T cells sorted from blood. What the cell subset or site label conveys for this sample: CD45RA+ positively selected. The chain employs TRBV19 and TRBJ2-1, with 7 middle bases fitting TRBD2. The DNA sequence is as follows: TGTGCCAGTAATGGCGGACTAGTCTACAATGAGCAGTTCTTC. Its protein is CASNGGLVYNEQFF. Here the CDR3 is joined to the reference TRBV19 and TRBJ2-1 genes, and the full variable domain is: DGGITQSPKYLFRKEGQNVTLSCEQNLNHDAMYWYRQDPGQGLRLIYYSQIVNDFQKGDIAEGYSVSREKKESFPLTVTSAQKNPTAFYLCASNGGLVYNEQFFGPGTRLTVL.